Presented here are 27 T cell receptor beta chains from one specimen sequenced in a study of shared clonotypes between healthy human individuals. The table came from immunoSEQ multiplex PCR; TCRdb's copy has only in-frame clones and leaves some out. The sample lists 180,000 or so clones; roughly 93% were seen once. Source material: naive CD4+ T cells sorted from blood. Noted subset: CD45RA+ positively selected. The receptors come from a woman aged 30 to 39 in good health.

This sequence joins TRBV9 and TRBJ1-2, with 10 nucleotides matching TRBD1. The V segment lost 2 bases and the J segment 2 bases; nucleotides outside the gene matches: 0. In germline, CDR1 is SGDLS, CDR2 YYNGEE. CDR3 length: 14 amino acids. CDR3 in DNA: TGTGCCAGCAGCGTGGGACAGGGGAACTATGGCTACACCTTC. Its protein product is CASSVGQGNYGYTF.

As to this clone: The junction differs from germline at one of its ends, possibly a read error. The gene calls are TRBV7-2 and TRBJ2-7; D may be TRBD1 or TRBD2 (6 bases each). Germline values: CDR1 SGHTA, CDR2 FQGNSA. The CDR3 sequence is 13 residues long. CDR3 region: CASSLEAQGLGNF. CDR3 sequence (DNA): TGTGCCAGCAGCTTAGAAGCACAGGGACTGGGGAACTTC.

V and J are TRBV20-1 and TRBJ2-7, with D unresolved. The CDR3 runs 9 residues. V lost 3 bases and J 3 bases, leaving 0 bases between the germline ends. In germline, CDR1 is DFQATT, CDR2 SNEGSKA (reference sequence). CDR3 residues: CSASYEQYF. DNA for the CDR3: TGCAGTGCTAGCTACGAGCAGTACTTC.

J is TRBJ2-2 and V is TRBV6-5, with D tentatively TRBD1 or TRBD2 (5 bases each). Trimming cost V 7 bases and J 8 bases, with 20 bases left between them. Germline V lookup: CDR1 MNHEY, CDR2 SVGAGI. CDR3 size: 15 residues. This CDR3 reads CASKPGTPWIGELFF. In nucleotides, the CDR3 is TGTGCCAGCAAACCCGGGACCCCCTGGATTGGGGAGCTGTTTTTT.

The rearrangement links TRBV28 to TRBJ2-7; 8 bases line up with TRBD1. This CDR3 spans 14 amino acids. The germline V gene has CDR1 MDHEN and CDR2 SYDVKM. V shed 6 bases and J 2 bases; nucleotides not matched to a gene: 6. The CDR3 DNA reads TGTGCCAGCAGGGTCGGGACAGGTCCCTACGAGCAGTACTTC. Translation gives CASRVGTGPYEQYF.

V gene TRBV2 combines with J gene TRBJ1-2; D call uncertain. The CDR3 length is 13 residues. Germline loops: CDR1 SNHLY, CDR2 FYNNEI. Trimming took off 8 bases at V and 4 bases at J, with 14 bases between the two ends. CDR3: CASRAPRPYGYTF. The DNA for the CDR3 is TGTGCCAGCCGAGCGCCTCGGCCCTATGGCTACACCTTC.

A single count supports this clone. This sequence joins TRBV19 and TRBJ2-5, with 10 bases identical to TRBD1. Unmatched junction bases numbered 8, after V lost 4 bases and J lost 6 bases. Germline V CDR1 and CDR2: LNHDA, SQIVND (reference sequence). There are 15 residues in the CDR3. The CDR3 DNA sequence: TGTGCCAGTAGTAGGACAGGGGGGTTCATACAGACCCAGTACTTC. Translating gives CASSRTGGFIQTQYF.

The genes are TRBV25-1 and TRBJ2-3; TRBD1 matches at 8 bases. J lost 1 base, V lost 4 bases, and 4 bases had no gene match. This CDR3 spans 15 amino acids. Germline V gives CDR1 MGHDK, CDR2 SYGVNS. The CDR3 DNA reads TGTGCCAGCAGTGTCGGGACAGGAGGCACAGATACGCAGTATTTT. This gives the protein CASSVGTGGTDTQYF.

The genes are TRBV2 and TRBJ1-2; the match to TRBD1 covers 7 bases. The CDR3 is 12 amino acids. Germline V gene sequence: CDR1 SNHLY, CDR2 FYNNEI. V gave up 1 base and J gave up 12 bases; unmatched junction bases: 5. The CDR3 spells CASSEGQGRDTF. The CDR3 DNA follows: TGTGCCAGCAGTGAAGGACAGGGCCGGGACACCTTC.

DNA for the CDR3: TGTGCCAGCAGCCAAGACCCCGGACTAGCGGGAGCATACGAGCAGTACTTC. Amino acid sequence: CASSQDPGLAGAYEQYF. The chain employs TRBV14 and TRBJ2-7, with TRBD2 matching over 13 bases. Germline CDR1 SGHDN, CDR2 FVKESK. Trimming took 0 bases from V and 4 from J; bases not matched to a gene: 6. The CDR3 covers 17 residues.

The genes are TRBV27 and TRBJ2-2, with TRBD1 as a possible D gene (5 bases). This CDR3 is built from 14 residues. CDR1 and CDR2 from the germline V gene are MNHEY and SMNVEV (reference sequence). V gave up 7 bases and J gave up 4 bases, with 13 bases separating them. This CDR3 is CASKWQGSTGELFF. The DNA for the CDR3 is TGTGCCAGCAAATGGCAGGGAAGCACCGGGGAGCTGTTTTTT.

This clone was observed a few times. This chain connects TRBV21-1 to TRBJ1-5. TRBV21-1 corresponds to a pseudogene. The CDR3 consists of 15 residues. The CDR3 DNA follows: TGTGCCAGCAACTATCTCCCATGGGGAAGGCAGCCCCAGCATTTT. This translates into CASNYLPWGRQPQHF.

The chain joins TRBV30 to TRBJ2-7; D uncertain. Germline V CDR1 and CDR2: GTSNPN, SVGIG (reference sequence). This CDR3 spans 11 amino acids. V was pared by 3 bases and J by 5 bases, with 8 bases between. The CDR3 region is CAWRHRNEQYF. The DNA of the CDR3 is TGTGCCTGGAGGCATCGGAACGAGCAGTACTTC.

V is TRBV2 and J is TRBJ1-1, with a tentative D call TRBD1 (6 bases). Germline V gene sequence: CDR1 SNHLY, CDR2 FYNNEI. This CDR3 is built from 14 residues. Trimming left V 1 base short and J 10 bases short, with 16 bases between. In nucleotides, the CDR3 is TGTGCCAGCAGTGAAGAGGGGACATCCCATGCAGCTTTCTTT. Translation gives CASSEEGTSHAAFF.

This CDR3 is CASSPALFHEQFF. CDR3 DNA sequence: TGTGCCAGCAGCCCTGCCCTATTTCATGAGCAGTTCTTC. V usage is TRBV13 and J usage is TRBJ2-1; the D is unclear. Germline V gene lookup returns CDR1 PRHDT and CDR2 FYEKMQ (reference sequence). The CDR3 spans 13 residues. V lost 5 bases to trimming and J lost 8 bases, with 13 bases between them.

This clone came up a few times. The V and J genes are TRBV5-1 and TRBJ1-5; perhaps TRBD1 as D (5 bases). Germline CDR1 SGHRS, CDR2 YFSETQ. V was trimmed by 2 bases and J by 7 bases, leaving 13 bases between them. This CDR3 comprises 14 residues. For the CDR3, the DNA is TGCGCCAGCAGCTTTCAGGGTGGGTCGCAGCCCCAGCATTTT. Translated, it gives CASSFQGGSQPQHF.

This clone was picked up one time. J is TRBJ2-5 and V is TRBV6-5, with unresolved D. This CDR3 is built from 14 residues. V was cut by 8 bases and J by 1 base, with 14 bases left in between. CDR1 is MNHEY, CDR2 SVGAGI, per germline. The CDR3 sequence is CASREDYFQETQYF. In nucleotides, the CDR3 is TGTGCCAGCCGTGAGGATTACTTCCAAGAGACCCAGTACTTC.

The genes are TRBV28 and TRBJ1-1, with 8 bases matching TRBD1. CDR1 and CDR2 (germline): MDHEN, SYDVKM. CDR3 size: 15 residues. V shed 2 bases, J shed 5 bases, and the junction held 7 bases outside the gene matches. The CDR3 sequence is CASSLGGQGGTEAFF. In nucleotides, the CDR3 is TGTGCCAGCAGTTTAGGTGGACAGGGTGGGACTGAAGCTTTCTTT.

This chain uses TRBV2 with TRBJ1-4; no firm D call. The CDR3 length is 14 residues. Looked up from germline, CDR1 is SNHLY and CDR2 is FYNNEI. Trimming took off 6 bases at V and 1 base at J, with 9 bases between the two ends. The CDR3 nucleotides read TGTGCCAGCAGGGGATGGGGAACTAATGAAAAACTGTTTTTT. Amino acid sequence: CASRGWGTNEKLFF.

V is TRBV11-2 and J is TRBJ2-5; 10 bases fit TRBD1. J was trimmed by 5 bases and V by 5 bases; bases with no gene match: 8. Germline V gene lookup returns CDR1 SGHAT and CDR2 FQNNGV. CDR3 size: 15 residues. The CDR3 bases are TGTGCCAGCAGCGCTTGGACAGGGGGAGGTGAGACCCAGTACTTC. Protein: CASSAWTGGGETQYF.

The CDR3 DNA sequence: TGTGCCAGCAGTAGTCAACGGGACAGGGTCCACGAGCAGTACTTC. Residues: CASSSQRDRVHEQYF. The chain is built from TRBV2 and TRBJ2-7, with 9 positions matching TRBD1. Germline V gene sequence: CDR1 SNHLY, CDR2 FYNNEI. The CDR3 runs to 15 residues. V was clipped by 5 bases and J by 5 bases; unmatched bases: 10.

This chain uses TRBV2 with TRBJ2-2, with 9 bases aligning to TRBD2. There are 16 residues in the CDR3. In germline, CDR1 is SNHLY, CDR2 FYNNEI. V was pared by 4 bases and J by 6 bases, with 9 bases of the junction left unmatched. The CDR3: CASSVGGRASPGELFF. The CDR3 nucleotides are TGTGCCAGCAGTGTTGGCGGGAGGGCCTCACCCGGGGAGCTGTTTTTT.

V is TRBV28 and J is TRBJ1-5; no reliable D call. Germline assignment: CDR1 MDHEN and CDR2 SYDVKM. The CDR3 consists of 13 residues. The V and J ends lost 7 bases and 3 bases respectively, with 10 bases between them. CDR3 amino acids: CASTVINNQPQHF. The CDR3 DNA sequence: TGTGCCAGCACCGTAATTAACAATCAGCCCCAGCATTTT.

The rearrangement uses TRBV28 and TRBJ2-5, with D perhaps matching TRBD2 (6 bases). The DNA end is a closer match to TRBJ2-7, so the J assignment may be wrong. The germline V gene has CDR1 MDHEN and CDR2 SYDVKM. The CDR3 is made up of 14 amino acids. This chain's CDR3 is CASSRRGSSYEQYF. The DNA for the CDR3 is TGTGCCAGCAGTCGACGGGGGAGCTCCTACGAGCAGTACTTC.

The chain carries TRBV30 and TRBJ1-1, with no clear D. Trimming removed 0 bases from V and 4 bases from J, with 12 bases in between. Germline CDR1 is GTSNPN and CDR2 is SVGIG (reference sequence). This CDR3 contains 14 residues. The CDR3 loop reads CAWSVRGLFTEAFF. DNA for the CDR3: TGTGCCTGGAGTGTACGGGGTTTGTTCACTGAAGCTTTCTTT.

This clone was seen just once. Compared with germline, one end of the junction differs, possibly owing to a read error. Written as DNA, the CDR3 is TGCGCCAGCACCCTGCAGGGAGAAACCTCCGACGAGCAGTACTTC. The encoded protein is CASTLQGETSDEQYF. The chain recombines TRBV5-1 with TRBJ2-7; D is perhaps TRBD1 or TRBD2 (5 bases each). Germline V gene sequence: CDR1 SGHRS, CDR2 YFSETQ. CDR3 length equals 15 residues.

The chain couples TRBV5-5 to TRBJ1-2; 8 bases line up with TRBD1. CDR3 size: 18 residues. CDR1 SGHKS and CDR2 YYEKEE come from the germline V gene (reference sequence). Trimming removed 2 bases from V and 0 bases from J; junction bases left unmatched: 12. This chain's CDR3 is CASSFKTGTGVSNYGYTF. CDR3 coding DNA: TGTGCCAGCAGCTTTAAAACCGGGACAGGCGTATCTAACTATGGCTACACCTTC. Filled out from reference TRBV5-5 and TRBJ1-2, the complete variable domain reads DAGVTQSPTHLIKTRGQQVTLRCSPISGHKSVSWYQQVLGQGPQFIFQYYEKEERGRGNFPDRFSARQFPNYSSELNVNALLLGDSALYLCASSFKTGTGVSNYGYTFGSGTRLTVV.